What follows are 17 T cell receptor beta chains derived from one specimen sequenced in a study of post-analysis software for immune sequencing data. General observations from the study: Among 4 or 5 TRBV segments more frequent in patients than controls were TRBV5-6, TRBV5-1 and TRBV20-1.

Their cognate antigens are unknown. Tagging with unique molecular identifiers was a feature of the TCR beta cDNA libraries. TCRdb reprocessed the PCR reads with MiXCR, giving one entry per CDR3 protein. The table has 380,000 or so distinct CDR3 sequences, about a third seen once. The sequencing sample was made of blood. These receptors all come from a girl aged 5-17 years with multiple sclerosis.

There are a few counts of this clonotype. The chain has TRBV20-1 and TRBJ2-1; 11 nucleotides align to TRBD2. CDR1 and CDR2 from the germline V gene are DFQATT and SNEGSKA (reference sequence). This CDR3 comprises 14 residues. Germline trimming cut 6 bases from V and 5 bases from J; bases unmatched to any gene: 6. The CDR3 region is CSALPGLADNEQFF. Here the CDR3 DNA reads TGCAGTGCCCTACCGGGACTAGCGGACAATGAGCAGTTCTTC.

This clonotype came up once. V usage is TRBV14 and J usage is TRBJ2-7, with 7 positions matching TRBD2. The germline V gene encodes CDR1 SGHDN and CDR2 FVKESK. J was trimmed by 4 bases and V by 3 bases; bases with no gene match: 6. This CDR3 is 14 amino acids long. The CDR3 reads CASSHLAGNYEQYF. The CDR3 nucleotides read TGTGCCAGCAGCCATTTAGCGGGCAATTACGAGCAGTACTTC.

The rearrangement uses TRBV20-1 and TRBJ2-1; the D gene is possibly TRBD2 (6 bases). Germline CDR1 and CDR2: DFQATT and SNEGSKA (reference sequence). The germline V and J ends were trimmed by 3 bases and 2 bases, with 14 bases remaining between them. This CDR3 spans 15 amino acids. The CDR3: CSASPATGAYNEQFF. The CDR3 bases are TGCAGTGCTAGCCCTGCAACGGGGGCCTACAATGAGCAGTTCTTC.

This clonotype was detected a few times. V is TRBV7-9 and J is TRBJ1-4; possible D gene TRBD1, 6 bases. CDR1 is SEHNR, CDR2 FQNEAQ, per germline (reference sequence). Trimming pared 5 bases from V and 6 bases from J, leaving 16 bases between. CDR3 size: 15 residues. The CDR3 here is CASSALQGWDEKLFF. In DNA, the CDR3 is TGTGCCAGCAGCGCCCTTCAGGGGTGGGATGAAAAACTGTTTTTT.

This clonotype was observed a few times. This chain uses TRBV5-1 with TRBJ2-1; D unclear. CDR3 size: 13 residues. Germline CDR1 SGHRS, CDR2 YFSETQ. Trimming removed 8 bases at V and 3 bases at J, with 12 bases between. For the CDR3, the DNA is TGCGCCAGTTTGGATCCGGACTACAATGAGCAGTTCTTC. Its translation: CASLDPDYNEQFF.

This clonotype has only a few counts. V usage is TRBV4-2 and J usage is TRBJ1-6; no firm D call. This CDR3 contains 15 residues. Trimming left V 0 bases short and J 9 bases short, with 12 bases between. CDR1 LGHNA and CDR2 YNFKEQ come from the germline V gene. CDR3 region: CASSQDRALGSPLHF. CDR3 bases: TGTGCCAGCAGCCAAGATCGGGCTTTGGGTTCACCCCTCCACTTT.

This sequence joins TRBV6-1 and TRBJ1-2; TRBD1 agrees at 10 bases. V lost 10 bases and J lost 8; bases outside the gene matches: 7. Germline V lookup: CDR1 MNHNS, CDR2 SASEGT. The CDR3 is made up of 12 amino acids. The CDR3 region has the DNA TGTGCCAACGGGGACAGGGGTTGGGGCTACACCTTC. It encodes CANGDRGWGYTF.

As DNA, the CDR3 is TGTGCCAGTAGCTACGACGGGCTTGAAGCTTTCTTT. Translation: CASSYDGLEAFF. V is TRBV19 and J is TRBJ1-1; D remains ambiguous. This CDR3 has 12 residues. Trimming removed 6 bases at V and 7 bases at J, with 12 bases between. Germline-derived CDR1 and CDR2 are LNHDA and SQIVND (reference sequence).

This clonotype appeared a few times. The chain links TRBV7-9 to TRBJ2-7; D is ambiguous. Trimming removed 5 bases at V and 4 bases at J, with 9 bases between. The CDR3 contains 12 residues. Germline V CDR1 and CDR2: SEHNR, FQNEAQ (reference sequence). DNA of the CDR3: TGTGCCAGCAGCATTACCAGTTACGAGCAGTACTTC. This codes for CASSITSYEQYF.

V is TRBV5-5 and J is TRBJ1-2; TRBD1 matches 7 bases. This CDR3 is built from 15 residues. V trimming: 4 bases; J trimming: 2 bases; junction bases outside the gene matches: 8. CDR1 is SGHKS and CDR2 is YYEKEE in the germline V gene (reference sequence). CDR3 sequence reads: CASSLGGGRNYGYTF. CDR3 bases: TGTGCCAGCAGCCTAGGGGGCGGACGGAACTATGGCTACACCTTC.

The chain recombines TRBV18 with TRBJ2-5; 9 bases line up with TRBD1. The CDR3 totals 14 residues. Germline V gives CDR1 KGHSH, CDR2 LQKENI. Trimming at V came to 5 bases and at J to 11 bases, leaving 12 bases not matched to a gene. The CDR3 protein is CASSRTGDKSWQYF. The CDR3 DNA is TGTGCCAGCTCAAGGACAGGGGATAAGTCTTGGCAGTACTTC. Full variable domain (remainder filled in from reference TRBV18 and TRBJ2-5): NAGVMQNPRHLVRRRGQEARLRCSPMKGHSHVYWYRQLPEEGLKFMVYLQKENIIDESGMPKERFSAEFPKEGPSILRIQQVVRGDSAAYFCASSRTGDKSWQYFGPGTRLLVL.

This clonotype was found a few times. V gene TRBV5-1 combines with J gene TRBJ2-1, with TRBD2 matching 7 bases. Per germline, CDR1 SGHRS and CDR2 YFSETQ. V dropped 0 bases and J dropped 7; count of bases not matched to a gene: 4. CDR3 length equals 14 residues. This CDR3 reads CASSLVGGKNEQFF. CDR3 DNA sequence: TGCGCCAGCAGCTTGGTGGGGGGGAAGAATGAGCAGTTCTTC.

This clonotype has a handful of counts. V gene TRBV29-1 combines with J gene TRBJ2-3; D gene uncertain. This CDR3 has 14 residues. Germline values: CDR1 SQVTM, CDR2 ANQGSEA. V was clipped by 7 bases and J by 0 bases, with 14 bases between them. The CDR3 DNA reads TGCAGCGCCGGAACACCGTCTAGCACAGATACGCAGTATTTT. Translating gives CSAGTPSSTDTQYF.

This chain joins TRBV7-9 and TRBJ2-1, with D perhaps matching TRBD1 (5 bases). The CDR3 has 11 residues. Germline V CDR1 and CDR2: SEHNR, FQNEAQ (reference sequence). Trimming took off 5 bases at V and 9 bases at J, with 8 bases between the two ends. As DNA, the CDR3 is TGTGCCAGCAGCCGACAGTTTGAGCAGTTCTTC. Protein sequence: CASSRQFEQFF.

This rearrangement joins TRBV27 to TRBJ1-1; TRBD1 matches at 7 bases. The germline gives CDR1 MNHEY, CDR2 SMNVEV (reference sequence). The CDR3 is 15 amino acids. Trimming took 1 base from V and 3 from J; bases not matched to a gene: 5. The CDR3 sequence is CASSLWAGGDTEAFF. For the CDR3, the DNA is TGTGCCAGCAGTTTATGGGCAGGGGGGGACACTGAAGCTTTCTTT.

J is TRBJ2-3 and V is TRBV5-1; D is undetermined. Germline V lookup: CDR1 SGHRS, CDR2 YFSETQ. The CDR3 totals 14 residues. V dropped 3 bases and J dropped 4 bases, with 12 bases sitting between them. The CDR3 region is CASSSLEIADTQYF. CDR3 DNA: TGCGCCAGCAGCTCCTTAGAAATAGCAGATACGCAGTATTTT.

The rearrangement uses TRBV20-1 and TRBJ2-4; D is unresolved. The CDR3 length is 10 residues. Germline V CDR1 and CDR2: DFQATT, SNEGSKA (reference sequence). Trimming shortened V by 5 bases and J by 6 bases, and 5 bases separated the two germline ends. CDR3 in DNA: TGCAGTGCTGCCCGAAACATTCAGTACTTC. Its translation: CSAARNIQYF.